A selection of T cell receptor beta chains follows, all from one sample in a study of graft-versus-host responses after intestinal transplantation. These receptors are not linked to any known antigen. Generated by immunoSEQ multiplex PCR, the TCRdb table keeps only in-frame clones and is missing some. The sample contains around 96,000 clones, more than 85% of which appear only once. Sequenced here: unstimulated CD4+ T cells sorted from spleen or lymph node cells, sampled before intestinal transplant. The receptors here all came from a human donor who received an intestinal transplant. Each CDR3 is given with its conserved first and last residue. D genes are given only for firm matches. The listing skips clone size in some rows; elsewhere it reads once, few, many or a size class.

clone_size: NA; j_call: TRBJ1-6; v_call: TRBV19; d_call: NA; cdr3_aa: CASSISGWRGAPKAPLHF; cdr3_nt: TGTGCCAGTAGTATTAGTGGATGGCGGGGGGCGCCGAAGGCACCCCTCCACTTT
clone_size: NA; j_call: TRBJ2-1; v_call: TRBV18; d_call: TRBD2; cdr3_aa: CASSPGLAGGNEQFF; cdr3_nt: TGTGCCAGCTCTCCCGGACTAGCGGGAGGTAATGAGCAGTTCTTC
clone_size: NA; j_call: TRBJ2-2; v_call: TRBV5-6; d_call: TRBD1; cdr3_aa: CASSFQLTGTTFGELFF; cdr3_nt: TGTGCCAGCAGCTTTCAATTGACAGGGACCACATTCGGGGAGCTGTTTTTT
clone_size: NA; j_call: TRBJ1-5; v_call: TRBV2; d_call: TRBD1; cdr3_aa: CASSEFRPGGFLHQPQHF; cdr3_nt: TGTGCCAGCAGTGAATTTCGCCCAGGGGGCTTCCTGCATCAGCCCCAGCATTTT
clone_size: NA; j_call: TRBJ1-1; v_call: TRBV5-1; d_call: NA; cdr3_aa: CASSFDHPPGGEAFF; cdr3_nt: TGCGCCAGCAGCTTCGACCATCCTCCGGGAGGTGAAGCTTTCTTT
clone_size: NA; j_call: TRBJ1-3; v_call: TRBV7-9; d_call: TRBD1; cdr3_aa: CASSWDRGSRTGNTIYF; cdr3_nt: TGTGCCAGCAGCTGGGACAGGGGGTCCCGAACTGGAAACACCATATATTTT
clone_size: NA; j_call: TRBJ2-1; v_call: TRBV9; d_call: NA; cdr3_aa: CASSPRPGHYNEQFF; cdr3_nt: TGTGCCAGCAGCCCCCGCCCAGGACACTACAATGAGCAGTTCTTC
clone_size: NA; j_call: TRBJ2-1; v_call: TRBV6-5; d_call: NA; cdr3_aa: CASRVQGPSFNEQFF; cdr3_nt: TGTGCCAGCAGGGTCCAGGGCCCATCGTTCAATGAGCAGTTCTTC
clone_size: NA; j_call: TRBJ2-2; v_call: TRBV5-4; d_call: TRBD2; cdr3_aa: CASSPGTSGSRNTGELFF; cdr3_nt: TGTGCCAGCAGCCCAGGGACTAGCGGGAGTAGGAACACCGGGGAGCTGTTTTTT
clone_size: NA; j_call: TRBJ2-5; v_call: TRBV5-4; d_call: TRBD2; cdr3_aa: CASSPPGGGALETQYF; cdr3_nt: TGTGCCAGCAGCCCCCCTGGCGGGGGGGCTCTAGAGACCCAGTACTTC
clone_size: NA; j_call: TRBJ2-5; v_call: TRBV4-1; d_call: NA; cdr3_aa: CASSQGRGGPQETQYF; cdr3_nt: TGCGCCAGCAGCCAAGGTCGCGGGGGCCCTCAAGAGACCCAGTACTTC
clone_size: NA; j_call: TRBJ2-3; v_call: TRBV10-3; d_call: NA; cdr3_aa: CAISPTGVADTQYF; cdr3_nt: TGTGCCATCAGTCCCACCGGGGTGGCAGATACGCAGTATTTT
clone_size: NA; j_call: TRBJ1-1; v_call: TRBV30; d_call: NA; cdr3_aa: CAWSAGLQRGAFF; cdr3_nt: TGTGCCTGGAGTGCGGGACTCCAACGTGGAGCTTTCTTT
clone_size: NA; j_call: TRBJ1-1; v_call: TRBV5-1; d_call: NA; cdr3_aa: CASSLDRVNTEAFF; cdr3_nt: TGCGCCAGCAGCTTGGACAGAGTGAACACTGAAGCTTTCTTT
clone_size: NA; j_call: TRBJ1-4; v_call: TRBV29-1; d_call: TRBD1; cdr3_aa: CSAQGAISEKLFF; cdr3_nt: TGCAGCGCACAGGGGGCCATTTCGGAAAAACTGTTTTTT
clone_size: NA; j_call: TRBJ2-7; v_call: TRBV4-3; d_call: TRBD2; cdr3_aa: CASSQARTSGGYDEQYF; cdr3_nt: TGCGCCAGCAGCCAGGCAAGGACTAGCGGGGGGTACGACGAGCAGTACTTC
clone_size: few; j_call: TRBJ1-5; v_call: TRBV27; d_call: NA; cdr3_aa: CASSFGNRGGGNQPQHF; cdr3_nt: TGTGCCAGCAGTTTTGGAAACCGGGGGGGAGGCAATCAGCCCCAGCATTTT
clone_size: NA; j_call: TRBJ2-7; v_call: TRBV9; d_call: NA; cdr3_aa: CASSVGGAPSVYEQYF; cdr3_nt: TGTGCCAGCAGCGTAGGCGGAGCCCCGTCCGTTTACGAGCAGTACTTC
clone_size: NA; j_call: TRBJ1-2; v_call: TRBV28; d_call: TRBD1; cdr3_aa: CASRNRGFNYGYTF; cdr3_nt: TGTGCCAGCAGAAACAGGGGGTTTAACTATGGCTACACCTTC
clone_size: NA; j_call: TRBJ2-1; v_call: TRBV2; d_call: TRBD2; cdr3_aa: CASSEGGFNEQFF; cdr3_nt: TGTGCCAGCAGTGAGGGGGGGTTCAATGAGCAGTTCTTC
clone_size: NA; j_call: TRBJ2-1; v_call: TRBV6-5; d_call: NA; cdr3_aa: CASSRREPGNEQFF; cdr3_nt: TGTGCCAGCAGTCGACGGGAGCCGGGCAATGAGCAGTTCTTC
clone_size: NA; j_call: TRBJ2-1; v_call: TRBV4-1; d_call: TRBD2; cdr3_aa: CASSQDPSGTSGNEQFF; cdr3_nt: TGCGCCAGCAGCCAAGATCCTAGCGGGACCTCGGGCAATGAGCAGTTCTTC
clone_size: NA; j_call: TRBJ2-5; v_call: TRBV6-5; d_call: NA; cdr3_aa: CASSYSRGGRETQYF; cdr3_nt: TGTGCCAGCAGTTACTCGAGGGGAGGACGAGAGACCCAGTACTTC
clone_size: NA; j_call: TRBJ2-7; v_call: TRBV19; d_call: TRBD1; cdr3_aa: CASSRQGSYEQYF; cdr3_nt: TGTGCCAGTAGTCGACAGGGTTCCTACGAGCAGTACTTC
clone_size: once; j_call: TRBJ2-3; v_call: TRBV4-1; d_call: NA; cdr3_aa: CASSQDLRGSTDTQYF; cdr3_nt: TGCGCCAGCAGCCAAGATCTCCGGGGGAGCACAGATACGCAGTATTTT
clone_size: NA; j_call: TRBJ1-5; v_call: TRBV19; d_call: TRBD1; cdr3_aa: CASSPRSGGGYQPQHF; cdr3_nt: TGTGCCAGTAGTCCCCGCTCAGGGGGCGGGTATCAGCCCCAGCATTTT
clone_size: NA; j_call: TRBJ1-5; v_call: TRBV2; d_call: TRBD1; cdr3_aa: CASSGQGGNQPQHF; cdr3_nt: TGTGCCAGCAGCGGACAGGGAGGAAATCAGCCCCAGCATTTT
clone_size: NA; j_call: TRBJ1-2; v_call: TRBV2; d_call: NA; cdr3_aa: CASSEDQGPYGYTF; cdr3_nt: TGTGCCAGCAGTGAAGACCAGGGGCCCTATGGCTACACCTTC
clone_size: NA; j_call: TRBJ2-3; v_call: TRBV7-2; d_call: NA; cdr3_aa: CASSLGRADTQYF; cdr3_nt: TGTGCCAGCAGCTTAGGACGGGCAGATACGCAGTATTTT
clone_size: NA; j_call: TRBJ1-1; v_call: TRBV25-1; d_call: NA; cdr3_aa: CASSEYGGEAEAFF; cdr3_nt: TGTGCCAGCAGTGAATATGGAGGGGAGGCTGAAGCTTTCTTT
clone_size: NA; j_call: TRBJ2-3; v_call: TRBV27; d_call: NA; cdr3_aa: CASSLKHQGGPTDTQYF; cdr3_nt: TGTGCCAGCAGTTTAAAGCACCAGGGGGGCCCCACAGATACGCAGTATTTT
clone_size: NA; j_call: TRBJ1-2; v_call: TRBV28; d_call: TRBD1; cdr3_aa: CASSFRGPAYYGYTF; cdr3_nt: TGTGCCAGCAGTTTCAGGGGGCCCGCGTACTATGGCTACACCTTC
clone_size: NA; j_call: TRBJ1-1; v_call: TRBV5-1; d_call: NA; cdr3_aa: CASSPTTGLNTEAFF; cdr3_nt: TGCGCCAGCAGCCCTACAACAGGGTTGAACACTGAAGCTTTCTTT
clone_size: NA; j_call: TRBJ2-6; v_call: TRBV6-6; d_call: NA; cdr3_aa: CASSFDAGTNVLTF; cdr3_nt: TGTGCCAGCAGTTTTGACGCAGGGACCAACGTCCTGACTTTC
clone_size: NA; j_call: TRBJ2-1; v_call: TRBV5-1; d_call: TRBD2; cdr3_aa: CASSTGLASYNEQFF; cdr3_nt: TGCGCCAGCAGCACGGGACTAGCGAGTTACAATGAGCAGTTCTTC
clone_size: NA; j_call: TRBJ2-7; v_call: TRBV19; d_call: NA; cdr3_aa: CASSIFHSSYEQYF; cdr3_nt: TGTGCCAGTAGTATATTCCACAGCTCCTACGAGCAGTACTTC
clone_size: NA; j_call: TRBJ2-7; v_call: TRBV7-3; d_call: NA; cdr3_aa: CASSPYPLVSEQYF; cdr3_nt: TGTGCCAGCAGCCCGTACCCCCTAGTTTCCGAGCAGTACTTC
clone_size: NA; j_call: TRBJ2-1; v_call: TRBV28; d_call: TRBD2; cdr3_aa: CASRLAGPYNEQFF; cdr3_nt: TGTGCCAGCAGGCTAGCGGGTCCCTACAATGAGCAGTTCTTC
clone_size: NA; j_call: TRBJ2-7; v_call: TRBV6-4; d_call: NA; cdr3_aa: CASSRGLWRLSSYEQYF; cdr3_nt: TGTGCCAGCAGTCGAGGTTTATGGCGCCTTAGCTCCTACGAGCAGTACTTC
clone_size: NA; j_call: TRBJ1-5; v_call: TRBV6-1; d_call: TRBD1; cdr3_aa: CASRGDRTNQPQHF; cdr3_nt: TGTGCCAGCAGGGGGGACAGGACCAATCAGCCCCAGCATTTT
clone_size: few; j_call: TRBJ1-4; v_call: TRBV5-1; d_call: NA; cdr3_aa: CASSLGGSEKLFF; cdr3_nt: TGCGCCAGCAGCTTGGGTGGGAGTGAAAAACTGTTTTTT
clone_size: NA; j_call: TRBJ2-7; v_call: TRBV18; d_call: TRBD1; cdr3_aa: CASSPGSDRGPYEQYF; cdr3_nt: TGTGCCAGCTCACCCGGATCGGACAGGGGGCCGTACGAGCAGTACTTC
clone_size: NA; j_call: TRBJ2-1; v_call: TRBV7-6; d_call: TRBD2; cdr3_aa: CASSQTSGSEEQFF; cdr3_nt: TGTGCCAGCAGCCAAACTAGCGGGAGTGAAGAGCAGTTCTTC
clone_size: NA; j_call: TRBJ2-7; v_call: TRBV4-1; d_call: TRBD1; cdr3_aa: CASSHQDRGNYEQYF; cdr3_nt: TGCGCCAGCAGTCATCAGGACAGGGGTAACTACGAGCAGTACTTC
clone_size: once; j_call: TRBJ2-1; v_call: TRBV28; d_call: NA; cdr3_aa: CASSFAGHYNEQFF; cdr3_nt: TGTGCCAGCAGTTTCGCGGGGCACTACAATGAGCAGTTCTTC
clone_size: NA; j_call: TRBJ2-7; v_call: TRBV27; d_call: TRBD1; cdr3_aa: CASSGTGTGDYEQYF; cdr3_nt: TGTGCCAGCAGCGGCACCGGGACAGGGGACTACGAGCAGTACTTC
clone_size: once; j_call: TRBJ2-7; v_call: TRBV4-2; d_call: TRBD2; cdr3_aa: CASTPGTSGSWTYEQYF; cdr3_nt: TGTGCCAGCACACCCGGGACTAGCGGGAGTTGGACCTACGAGCAGTACTTC
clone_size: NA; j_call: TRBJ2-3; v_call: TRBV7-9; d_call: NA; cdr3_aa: CASSLRDGTQYF; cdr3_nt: TGTGCCAGCAGCTTACGGGATGGTACGCAGTATTTT